This entry features one T cell receptor beta chain sequence. Antigen unknown. This specimen comes from a study of CXCR3-negative and CXCR3-positive naive CD8 T cells. The authors made the TRB cDNA libraries by 5' RACE using UMI labels. From the 5' RACE reads, TCRdb lists one entry per CDR3 protein and no DNA. The sample totals approximately 8,800 distinct CDR3 sequences. Whole-study results and caveats: A higher hydrophobicity marked the TRB CDR3s of CXCR3-positive naive cells versus CXCR3-negative naive cells. It was found that naive subsets had comparable surface CD5, and TCR strength was inferred from TRB CDR3 properties. Diversity in memory CD8+ cells fell much lower than the comparably high levels seen in both naive subsets.

Sequenced input: naive CXCR3+ CD8+ T cells from blood. Sample subset: CD45RO-CCR7+CD27+CD95- naive CD8+ T cells expressing CXCR3 (TNR3+). The sequence was collected from a human donor in good health. Some clones in this sample may be carry-over from other donors' samples.

This CDR3 is CASSLLIMNTEAFF. The rearrangement uses TRBV16 and TRBJ1-1. This CDR3 has 14 residues. Germline values: CDR1 KGHSY, CDR2 FQNENV.